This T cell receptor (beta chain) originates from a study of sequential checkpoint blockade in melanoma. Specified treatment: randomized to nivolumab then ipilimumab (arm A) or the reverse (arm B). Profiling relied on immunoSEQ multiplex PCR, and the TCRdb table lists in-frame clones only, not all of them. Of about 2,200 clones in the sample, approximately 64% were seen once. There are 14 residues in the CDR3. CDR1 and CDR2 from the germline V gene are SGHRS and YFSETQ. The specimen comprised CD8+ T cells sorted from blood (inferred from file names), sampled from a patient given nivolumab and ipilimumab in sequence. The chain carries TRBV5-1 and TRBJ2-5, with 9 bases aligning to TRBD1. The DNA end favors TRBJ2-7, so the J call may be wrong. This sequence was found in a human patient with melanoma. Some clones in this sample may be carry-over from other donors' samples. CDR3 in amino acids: CASSKGTGSNEQYF. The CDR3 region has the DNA TGCGCCAGCAGCAAAGGGACAGGGTCTAACGAGCAGTACTTC.